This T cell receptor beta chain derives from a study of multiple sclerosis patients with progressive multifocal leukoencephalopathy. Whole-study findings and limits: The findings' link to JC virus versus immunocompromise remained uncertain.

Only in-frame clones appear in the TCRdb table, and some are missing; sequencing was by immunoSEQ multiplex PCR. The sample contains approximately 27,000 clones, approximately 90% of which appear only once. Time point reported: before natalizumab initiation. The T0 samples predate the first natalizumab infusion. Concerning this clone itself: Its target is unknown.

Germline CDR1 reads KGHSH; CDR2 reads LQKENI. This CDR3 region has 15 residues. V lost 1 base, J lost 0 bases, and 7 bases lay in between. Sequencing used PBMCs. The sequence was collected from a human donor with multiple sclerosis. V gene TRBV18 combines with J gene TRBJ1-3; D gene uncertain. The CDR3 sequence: CASSPREISGNTIYF. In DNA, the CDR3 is TGTGCCAGCTCACCACGAGAGATCTCTGGAAACACCATATATTTT.